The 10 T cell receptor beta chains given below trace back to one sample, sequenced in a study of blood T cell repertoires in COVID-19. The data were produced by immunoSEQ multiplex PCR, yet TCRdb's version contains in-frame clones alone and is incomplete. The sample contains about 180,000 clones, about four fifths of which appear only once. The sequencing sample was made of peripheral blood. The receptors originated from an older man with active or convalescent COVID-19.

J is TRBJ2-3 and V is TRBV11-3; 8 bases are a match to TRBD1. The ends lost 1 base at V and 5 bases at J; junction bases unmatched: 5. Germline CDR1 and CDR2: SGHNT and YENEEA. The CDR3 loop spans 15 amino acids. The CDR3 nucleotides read TGTGCCAGCAGCTTAGGGGACAGGAAAGGAGATACGCAGTATTTT. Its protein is CASSLGDRKGDTQYF.

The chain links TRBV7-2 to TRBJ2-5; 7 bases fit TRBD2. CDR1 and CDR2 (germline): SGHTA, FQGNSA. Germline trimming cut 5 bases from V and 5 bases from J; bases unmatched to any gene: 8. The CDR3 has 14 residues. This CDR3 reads CASSGLVRLETQYF. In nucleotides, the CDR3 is TGTGCCAGCAGCGGACTAGTTAGATTGGAGACCCAGTACTTC.

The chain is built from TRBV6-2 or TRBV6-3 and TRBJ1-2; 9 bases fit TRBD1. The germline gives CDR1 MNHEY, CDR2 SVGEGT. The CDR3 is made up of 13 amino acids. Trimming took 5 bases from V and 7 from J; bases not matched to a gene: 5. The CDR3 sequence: CASSGTGIFGYTF. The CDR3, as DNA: TGTGCCAGCAGTGGGACAGGGATATTTGGCTACACCTTC.

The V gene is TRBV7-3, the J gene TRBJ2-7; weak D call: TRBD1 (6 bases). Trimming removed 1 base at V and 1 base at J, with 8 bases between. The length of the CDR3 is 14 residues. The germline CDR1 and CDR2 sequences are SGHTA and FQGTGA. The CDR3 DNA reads TGTGCCAGCAGCTTAAGTGACAGGTCCTACGAGCAGTACTTC. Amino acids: CASSLSDRSYEQYF. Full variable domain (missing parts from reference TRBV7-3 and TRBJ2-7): GAGVSQTPSNKVTEKGKYVELRCDPISGHTALYWYRQSLGQGPEFLIYFQGTGAADDSGLPNDRFFAVRPEGSVSTLKIQRTERGDSAVYLCASSLSDRSYEQYFGPGTRLTVT.

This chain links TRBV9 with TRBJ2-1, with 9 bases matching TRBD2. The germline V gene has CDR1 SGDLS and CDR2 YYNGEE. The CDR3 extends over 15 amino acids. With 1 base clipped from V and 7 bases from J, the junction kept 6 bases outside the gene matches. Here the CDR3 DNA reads TGTGCCAGCAGCGTACTAGCGGGGAGGTTTAATGAGCAGTTCTTC. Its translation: CASSVLAGRFNEQFF.

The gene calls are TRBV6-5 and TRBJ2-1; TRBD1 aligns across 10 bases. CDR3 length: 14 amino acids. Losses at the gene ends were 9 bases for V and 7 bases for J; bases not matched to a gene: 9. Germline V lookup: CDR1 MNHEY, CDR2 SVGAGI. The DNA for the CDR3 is TGTGCCAGTGACAGGGGGCTAGATAGGAATGAGCAGTTCTTC. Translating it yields CASDRGLDRNEQFF.

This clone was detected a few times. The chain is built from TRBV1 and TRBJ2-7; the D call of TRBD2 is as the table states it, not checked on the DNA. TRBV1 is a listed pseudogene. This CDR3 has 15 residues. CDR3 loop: CTSSHPTGLSYEQYF. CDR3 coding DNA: TGCACCAGCAGCCATCCTACGGGGTTGTCCTACGAGCAGTACTTC.

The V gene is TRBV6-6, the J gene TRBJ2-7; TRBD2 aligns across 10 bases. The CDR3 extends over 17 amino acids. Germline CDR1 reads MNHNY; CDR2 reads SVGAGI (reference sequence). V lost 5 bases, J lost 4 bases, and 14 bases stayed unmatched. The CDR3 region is CASSPSPSSGGIYEQYF. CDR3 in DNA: TGTGCCAGCAGTCCCTCACCGTCTAGCGGGGGTATTTACGAGCAGTACTTC.

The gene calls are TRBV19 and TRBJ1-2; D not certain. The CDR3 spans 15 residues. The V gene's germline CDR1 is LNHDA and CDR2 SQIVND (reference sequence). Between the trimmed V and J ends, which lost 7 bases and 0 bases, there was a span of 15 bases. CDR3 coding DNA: TGTGCCAGTACCGAAGGGAGTCTTCCTAACTATGGCTACACCTTC. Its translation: CASTEGSLPNYGYTF.

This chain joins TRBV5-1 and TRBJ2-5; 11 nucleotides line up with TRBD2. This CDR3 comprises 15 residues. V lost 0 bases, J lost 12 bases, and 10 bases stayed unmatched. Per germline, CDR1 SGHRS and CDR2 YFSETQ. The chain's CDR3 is CASSLVTSGDARKYF. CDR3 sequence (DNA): TGCGCCAGCAGCTTGGTGACTAGCGGGGACGCACGCAAGTACTTC.